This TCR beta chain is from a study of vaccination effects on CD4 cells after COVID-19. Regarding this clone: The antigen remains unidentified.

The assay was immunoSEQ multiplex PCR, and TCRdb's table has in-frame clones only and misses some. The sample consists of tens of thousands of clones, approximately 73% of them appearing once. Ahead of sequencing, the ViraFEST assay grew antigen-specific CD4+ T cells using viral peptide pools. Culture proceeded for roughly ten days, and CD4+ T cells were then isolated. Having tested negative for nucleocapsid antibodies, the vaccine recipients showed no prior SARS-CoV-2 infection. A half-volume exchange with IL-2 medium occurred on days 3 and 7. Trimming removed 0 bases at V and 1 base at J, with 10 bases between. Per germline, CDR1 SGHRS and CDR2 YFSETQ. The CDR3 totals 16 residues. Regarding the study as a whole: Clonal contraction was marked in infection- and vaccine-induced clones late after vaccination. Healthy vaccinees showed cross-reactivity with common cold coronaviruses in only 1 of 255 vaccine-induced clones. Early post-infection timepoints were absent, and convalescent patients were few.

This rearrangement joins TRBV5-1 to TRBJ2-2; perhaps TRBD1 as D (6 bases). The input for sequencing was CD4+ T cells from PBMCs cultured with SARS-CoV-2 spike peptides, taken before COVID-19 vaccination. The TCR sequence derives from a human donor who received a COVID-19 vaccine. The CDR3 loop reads CASSLAGQRNTGELFF. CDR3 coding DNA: TGCGCCAGCAGCTTGGCTGGACAGAGGAACACCGGGGAGCTGTTTTTT.